This section outlines one TCR beta chain sequence together with its context. Its specificity is not known. CD45RO-negative, CCR7-selected cells formed the naive CD8 fraction, which excluded terminally differentiated effector memory CD45RA+ cells. Participating donors were healthy, HIV-negative adults free of recent acute infections or vaccinations. The data were taken from a study of shared clonotypes between healthy human individuals. Study-wide findings and caveats: The study found lower generation probabilities in non-shared clonotypes than in those shared by all four donors. Researchers found naive subsets generally carried larger estimated richness than memory subsets.

Clones were sequenced by immunoSEQ multiplex PCR, and TCRdb holds only the in-frame ones, with some missing. Here the sample spans roughly 2.1 million clones, around 93% being singletons. CDR1 is MDHEN, CDR2 SYDVKM, per germline. V was cut by 4 bases and J by 4 bases, with 28 bases left in between. The CDR3 length is 19 residues. Input material: naive CD8+ T cells from PBMCs. This rearrangement joins TRBV28 to TRBJ2-5; D may correspond to TRBD1 or TRBD2 (5 bases each). The TCR comes from a man between 18 and 35 years old in good health. Some clones in this sample may be carry-over from other donors' samples. The CDR3 DNA follows: TGTGCCAGCAGTTCCGAAGTGGGGCCCTTGAGCCGGGATTTAGAGACCCAGTACTTC. Protein product: CASSSEVGPLSRDLETQYF.